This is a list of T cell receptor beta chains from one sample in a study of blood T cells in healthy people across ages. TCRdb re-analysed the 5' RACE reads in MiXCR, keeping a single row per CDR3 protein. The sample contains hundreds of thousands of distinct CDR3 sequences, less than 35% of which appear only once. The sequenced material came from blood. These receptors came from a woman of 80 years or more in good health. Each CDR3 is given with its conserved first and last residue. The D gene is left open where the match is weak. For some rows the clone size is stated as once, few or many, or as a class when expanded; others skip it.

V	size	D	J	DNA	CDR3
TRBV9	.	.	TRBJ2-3	TGTGCCAGCAGCGCAGAACAGGGAACAGATACGCAGTATTTT	CASSAEQGTDTQYF
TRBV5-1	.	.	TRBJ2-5	TGCGCCAGCAGGTCGGGACGGCGGGTCGGGGAGACCCAGTACTTC	CASRSGRRVGETQYF
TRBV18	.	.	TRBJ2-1	TGTGCCAGCTCACCTACGGCCGGAGTCTCCTACAATGAGCAGTTCTTC	CASSPTAGVSYNEQFF
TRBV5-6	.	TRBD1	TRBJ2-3	TGTGCCAGCAGCCTGTGGACAGGGAGTCTGGATACGCAGTATTTT	CASSLWTGSLDTQYF
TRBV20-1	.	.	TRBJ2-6	TGCAGTGCTAGAGATGCTCTGAAGGCCTCTGGGGCCAACGTCCTGACTTTC	CSARDALKASGANVLTF
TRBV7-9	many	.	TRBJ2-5	TGTGCCAGCAGCTCGCGAGACGGGGGGCGAGAGACCCAGTACTTC	CASSSRDGGRETQYF
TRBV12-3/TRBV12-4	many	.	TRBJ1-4	TGTGCCAGCAGTTTAGCGGGACACTTCCGAAAAGTGTTTTTT	CASSLAGHFRKVFF
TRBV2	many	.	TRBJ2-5	TGTGCCAGCAGTTGGAGGGCGGTCCAAGAGACCCAGTACTTC	CASSWRAVQETQYF
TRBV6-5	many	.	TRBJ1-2	TGTGCCAGCAGTTCCACAACGGCGGGGGGCTATGGCTACACCTTC	CASSSTTAGGYGYTF
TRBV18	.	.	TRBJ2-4	TGTGCCAGCTCACCAACAACGGGGGGCACTTCCAAAAACATTCAGTACTTC	CASSPTTGGTSKNIQYF
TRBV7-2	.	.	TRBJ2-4	TGTGCCAGCAGCTTGTCAGCGGTACTAGCCAAAAACATTCAGTACTTC	CASSLSAVLAKNIQYF
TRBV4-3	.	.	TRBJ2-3	TGCGCCAGCAGCCAATTAGGAGCGGCAAACACAGATACGCAGTATTTT	CASSQLGAANTDTQYF
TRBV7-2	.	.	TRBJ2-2	TGTGCCAGCAGCCAAGGGGGGCGAGATGGGGAGCTGTTTTTT	CASSQGGRDGELFF
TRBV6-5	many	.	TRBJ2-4	TGTGCCAGCAGTTACTCCCCGGGAGACAGCATTCAGTACTTC	CASSYSPGDSIQYF
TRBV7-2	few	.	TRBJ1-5	TGTGCCAGCAGCTTAAGGGGGGCTCCGGGTAGTCAGCCCCAGCATTTT	CASSLRGAPGSQPQHF
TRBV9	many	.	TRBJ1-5	TGTGCCAGCAGCGGATCGGCAACTGGTCAGCCCCAGCATTTT	CASSGSATGQPQHF
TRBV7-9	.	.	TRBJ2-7	TGTGCCAGCAGCTGGGACAACGTCATCAGCAGACCAAGCTCCTACGAGCAGTACTTC	CASSWDNVISRPSSYEQYF
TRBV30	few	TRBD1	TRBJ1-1	TGTGCCTGGAGATTTTCTCGGACAGGGGGCACTGAAGCTTTCTTT	CAWRFSRTGGTEAFF
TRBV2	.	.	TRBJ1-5	TGTGCCAGCAGGGACGGACAGCCTAATCAGTCCCAGCATTTT	CASRDGQPNQSQHF
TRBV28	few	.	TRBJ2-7	TGTGCCAGCAGCGTACCCCAGGGGACCCACGAGCAGTACTTC	CASSVPQGTHEQYF
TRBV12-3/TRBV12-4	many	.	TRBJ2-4	TGTGCCAGCAGCCCCTGGGCCTTGGGGATTCAGTACTTC	CASSPWALGIQYF
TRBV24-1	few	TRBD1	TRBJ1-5	TGTGCCACCAGTCCGAGACAGGGGGTTTTCAGCAATCAGCCCCAGCATTTT	CATSPRQGVFSNQPQHF
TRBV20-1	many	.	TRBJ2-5	TGCAAAGGAGGGCGAGGGGGCAAAGAGACCCAGTACTTC	CKGGRGGKETQYF
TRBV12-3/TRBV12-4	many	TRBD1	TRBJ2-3	TGTGCCAGCAGTCCGCGACAGGGGAGGGATACGCAGTATTTT	CASSPRQGRDTQYF
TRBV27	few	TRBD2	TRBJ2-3	TGTGCCAGCAGCCCCCGGGGACTAGCGGGGGGGCGCACAGATACGCAGTATTTT	CASSPRGLAGGRTDTQYF
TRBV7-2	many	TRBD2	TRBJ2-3	TGTGCCAGCAGCCCAGGTCTGGGCGGGGGGGCTGCAGATACGCAGTATTTT	CASSPGLGGGAADTQYF
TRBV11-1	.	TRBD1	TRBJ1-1	TGTGCCATAACAGGGGGAATGGTGACTGAAGCTTTCTTT	CAITGGMVTEAFF